The rows below give T cell receptor beta chains drawn from one sample of a study of blood T cell repertoires in COVID-19. Measured with immunoSEQ multiplex PCR; TCRdb has only the in-frame clones, and not every one. The profile covers around 190,000 clones, with roughly 91% appearing a single time and 4.4% taken by the ten largest. Sequenced material: peripheral blood. These receptors were obtained from a human donor in a cohort sampled during active COVID-19. Each CDR3 is given with its conserved first and last residue. Each record gives: J gene, D gene, V gene, clone size, CDR3 DNA, CDR3 protein. A D gene is named only where the DNA matches it firmly. Part of the rows lack a size; the others show once, few, many or a class for expanded clones.

TRBJ2-7 NA TRBV6-7 NA TGTGCCAGCAGTTACCCTAGATCGACTACCTCCTACGAGCAGTACTTC CASSYPRSTTSYEQYF
TRBJ2-6 NA TRBV6-2/TRBV6-3 NA TGTGCCAGCAGCTCCCAGGGGTCTGGGGCCAACGTCCTGACTTTC CASSSQGSGANVLTF
TRBJ1-2 TRBD1 TRBV19 many TGTGCCAGTACCCCCAGGGGGCTGTATGGCTACACCTTC CASTPRGLYGYTF
TRBJ2-7 NA TRBV5-6 NA TGTGCCAGCAGCTTCGGGGGAAACTCCTACGAGCAGTACTTC CASSFGGNSYEQYF
TRBJ2-7 TRBD2 TRBV27 NA TGTGCCAGCAGTTTGGGGGGGATCTACGAGCAGTACTTC CASSLGGIYEQYF
TRBJ2-7 TRBD1 TRBV20-1 NA TGCAGTGCTGACAGGGTCAACGAGCAGTACTTC CSADRVNEQYF
TRBJ2-5 TRBD1 TRBV5-1 NA TGCGCCAGCAGCTCCGGGACAGGGGGCCAAGAGACCCAGTACTTC CASSSGTGGQETQYF
TRBJ2-1 NA TRBV7-8 NA TGTGCCAGCAGCCCCGAAGGATCTAGCGCCTCCTACAATGAGCAGTTCTTC CASSPEGSSASYNEQFF
TRBJ1-2 NA TRBV6-2/TRBV6-3 NA TGTGCCAGCACCCCCGGGGCCAGGGGCGGCTATGGCTACACCTTC CASTPGARGGYGYTF
TRBJ2-3 TRBD2 TRBV12-3/TRBV12-4 once TGTGCCAGCAGTTTGTGGGCTAGCGGGCTTCGGGATTTT CASSLWASGLRDF
TRBJ2-3 TRBD2 TRBV7-9 NA TGTGCCAGCAGCTTAGGTCTAGCGGGTGGCTCAGATACGCAGTATTTT CASSLGLAGGSDTQYF
TRBJ2-5 NA TRBV18 NA TGTGCCAGCTCACCCCTTGGACAAAACCAAGAGACCCAGTACTTC CASSPLGQNQETQYF
TRBJ1-2 NA TRBV6-5 NA TGTGCCAGCAGTTATAGGTCAAGGGGCTGGAGCGGCTACACCTTC CASSYRSRGWSGYTF
TRBJ1-1 NA TRBV3-1/TRBV3-2 NA TGTGCCAGCAGCCGAAACAGGGACACTGAAGCTTTCTTT CASSRNRDTEAFF
TRBJ2-7 NA TRBV6-2/TRBV6-3 NA TGTGCCAGCAGCCCCGGCTACGGGACTCTCTCCTACGAGCAGTACTTC CASSPGYGTLSYEQYF
TRBJ1-2 NA TRBV27 NA TGTGCCAGCAGTTTATCGCGAGGGTCGGGCTACACCTTC CASSLSRGSGYTF
TRBJ2-5 TRBD2 TRBV7-2 NA TGTGCCAGCAGCCCCTCTAGCGGGAGCCAAGAGACCCAGTACTTC CASSPSSGSQETQYF
TRBJ2-1 TRBD2 TRBV27 once TGTGCCAGCAGTTTAGGGACTAGCGGGAGGAATGAGCAGTTCTTC CASSLGTSGRNEQFF
TRBJ1-1 NA TRBV25-1 NA TGTGCCAGCAGGGCAACAGGGTACATGAACACTGAAGCTTTCTTT CASRATGYMNTEAFF
TRBJ1-5 NA TRBV28 NA TGTGCCAGCAGCCTTGACAGGATCGTCAATCAGCCCCAGCATTTT CASSLDRIVNQPQHF
TRBJ1-5 TRBD1 TRBV3-1/TRBV3-2 NA TGTGCCAGCAGCCAAGGCCCGCAGGGGGGCGGTCAGCCCCAGCATTTT CASSQGPQGGGQPQHF
TRBJ2-1 TRBD2 TRBV18 NA TGTGCCAGCTCAAAGTATAGCGGGAGTTCCTACAATGAGCAGTTCTTC CASSKYSGSSYNEQFF
TRBJ2-7 TRBD1 TRBV5-4 NA TGTGCCAGCAGCTTGGAAGCACAGGGGGCCTACGAGCAGTACTTC CASSLEAQGAYEQYF
TRBJ1-1 TRBD1 TRBV29-1 NA TGCAGCGTCCACCGGGACAGGGGTGGCACTGAAGCTTTCTTT CSVHRDRGGTEAFF
TRBJ1-2 TRBD1 TRBV6-5 NA TGTGCCAGCAGTATGACAGGGTATGTCTATGGCTACACCTTC CASSMTGYVYGYTF
TRBJ1-5 NA TRBV28 NA TGTGCCAGCAGTTTTGGGTCAGGGGATCAGCCCCAGCATTTT CASSFGSGDQPQHF
TRBJ2-7 NA TRBV19 NA TGTGCCAGTAGTTCCTACCCGGGACAACACTACGAGCAGTACTTC CASSSYPGQHYEQYF
TRBJ1-3 TRBD1 TRBV10-3 NA TGTGCCATCGGACAGACAGGGTCCCTAGCTGGAAACACCATATATTTT CAIGQTGSLAGNTIYF
TRBJ2-1 TRBD2 TRBV7-8 NA TGTGCCAGCAGCTTAGGCCCGGGGGGCTACAATGAGCAGTTCTTC CASSLGPGGYNEQFF
TRBJ1-1 TRBD1 TRBV5-1 NA TGCGCCAGCAGCCCGGGACAGGACCTTGCTGAAGCTTTCTTT CASSPGQDLAEAFF
TRBJ2-5 TRBD1 TRBV5-1 NA TGCGCCAGCAGCTTGGACAGGGGCCTTCAACAAGAGACCCAGTACTTC CASSLDRGLQQETQYF
TRBJ2-1 NA TRBV9 NA TGTGCCAGCAGCGTAGGGGGGAGCGGGGAGCAGTTCTTC CASSVGGSGEQFF
TRBJ1-1 TRBD1 TRBV28 NA TGTGCCAGCAGACCTCCGACAGGGATGAACACTGAAGCTTTCTTT CASRPPTGMNTEAFF
TRBJ2-7 TRBD1 TRBV7-9 NA TGTGCCAGCAGCTTAGCGCCGGGGAGTGGGACAGTCAGCTACGAGCAGTACTTC CASSLAPGSGTVSYEQYF
TRBJ2-5 NA TRBV19 once TGTGCCAGTAGCCCCTCATCAAGTTACCTCGGGACCCAGTACTTC CASSPSSSYLGTQYF
TRBJ2-3 NA TRBV3-1/TRBV3-2 NA TGTGCCAGCAGCCAAGGAACGCAGGGGTCGTCCACAGATACGCAGTATTTT CASSQGTQGSSTDTQYF
TRBJ2-7 TRBD1 TRBV6-6 NA TGTGCCAGCAGTTACACCGGGACAGGGGGGGGCGAGCAGTACTTC CASSYTGTGGGEQYF
TRBJ1-3 TRBD1 TRBV3-1/TRBV3-2 NA TGTGCCAGCAGCGTACAGGGGTCTGGAAACACCATATATTTT CASSVQGSGNTIYF
TRBJ2-3 TRBD1 TRBV24-1 few TGTGCCACCAGTGATGGGACAGGGAGCACAGATACGCAGTATTTT CATSDGTGSTDTQYF
TRBJ1-1 NA TRBV7-8 NA TGTGCCAGCAGCCGAACACGTGTTTCCACTGAAGCTTTCTTT CASSRTRVSTEAFF
TRBJ2-3 NA TRBV29-1 NA TGCAGCGTTCGCGGGACAGTCACAGATACGCAGTATTTT CSVRGTVTDTQYF
TRBJ2-5 NA TRBV25-1 NA TGTGCCAGCGGTCCGGGGTCCGGGGAGACCCAGTACTTC CASGPGSGETQYF
TRBJ1-2 TRBD1 TRBV27 once TGTGCCAGCAGTCCGGACAGGGCCCGGGCCTATGGCTACACCTTC CASSPDRARAYGYTF
TRBJ2-7 TRBD2 TRBV2 once TGTGCCAGCATGGGACCCATGGATAGCGGGAGGGCGGGTGACGAGCAGTACTTC CASMGPMDSGRAGDEQYF
TRBJ2-1 TRBD2 TRBV12-5 NA TGTGCTAGTGGTTTGCACCTAGCGGGAGTCTACAATGAGCAGTTCTTC CASGLHLAGVYNEQFF
TRBJ2-7 NA TRBV19 once TGTGCCAGTAGTACACTAGGATACCAGTACTTC CASSTLGYQYF
TRBJ2-7 NA TRBV4-3 NA TGCGCCAGCAGCCAAGATATCAGGGGCACCTACGAGCAGTACTTC CASSQDIRGTYEQYF
TRBJ2-7 TRBD1 TRBV30 once TGTGCCTGGAGTGTTGGGACAGGGTTCGAGCAGTACTTC CAWSVGTGFEQYF
TRBJ2-2 NA TRBV9 NA TGTGCCAGCAGCGACGGGAGGAACACCGGGGAGCTGTTTTTT CASSDGRNTGELFF
TRBJ2-3 NA TRBV7-2 NA TGTGCCAGCAGCTTAGGGGGCGCAGATACGCAGTATTTT CASSLGGADTQYF
TRBJ1-1 NA TRBV30 NA TGTGCCTGGAGTGAAGACAGGAGGAACACTGAAGCTTTCTTT CAWSEDRRNTEAFF
TRBJ1-6 NA TRBV24-1 once TGTGCCACCAGTGATTTGAGGCAGGGGAATTCACCCCTCCACTTT CATSDLRQGNSPLHF
TRBJ1-6 NA TRBV9 NA TGTGCCAGCAGCGTAGGCGGAGGGACCTATAATTCACCCCTCCACTTT CASSVGGGTYNSPLHF
TRBJ2-7 TRBD1 TRBV18 NA TGTGCCAGCTCCCCGGACAGGGGGAGCTACGAGCAGTACTTC CASSPDRGSYEQYF
TRBJ1-5 NA TRBV30 NA TGTGCCTGGAGTCCTATTTCCGGGAATCAGCCCCAGCATTTT CAWSPISGNQPQHF